These 5 T cell receptor beta chains were sequenced from one sample in a study of blood T cell repertoires in COVID-19. Some clones are missing from TCRdb's copy, which holds only in-frame ones; the method was immunoSEQ multiplex PCR. Of almost 50,000 clones in the sample, roughly 84% were seen once. Sequenced input: peripheral blood. These receptors were taken from a man aged 45-65 years with acute or convalescent COVID-19.

CDR3 in amino acids: CATSASGGMGQPQHF. The CDR3 region has the DNA TGTGCCACCAGCGCATCGGGGGGTATGGGTCAGCCCCAGCATTTT. The genes are TRBV24-1 and TRBJ1-5; maybe TRBD1 (5 bases). Per germline, CDR1 KGHDR and CDR2 SFDVKD. This CDR3 region has 15 residues. Trimming shortened V by 7 bases and J by 6 bases, and 18 bases separated the two germline ends.

The table lists this clone with a count of one. The J gene is TRBJ2-1, the V gene TRBV11-2; 7 positions match TRBD1. The V segment lost 5 bases and the J segment 9 bases; nucleotides outside the gene matches: 10. CDR3 length equals 14 residues. The germline V gene encodes CDR1 SGHAT and CDR2 FQNNGV. CDR3 sequence reads: CASSPSGQETEQFF. CDR3 DNA: TGTGCCAGCAGCCCAAGTGGACAGGAGACTGAGCAGTTCTTC.

This chain uses TRBV11-2 with TRBJ1-1, with D possibly TRBD1 on 6 matching bases. CDR3 length equals 15 residues. Trimming stripped 1 base from V and 6 bases from J, with 15 bases between. Germline V CDR1 and CDR2: SGHAT, FQNNGV. The CDR3 protein is CASSLGRGGGAEAFF. CDR3 coding DNA: TGTGCCAGCAGCTTAGGTAGAGGGGGTGGGGCTGAAGCTTTCTTT.

Here the CDR3 reads CASSPRARDTQYF. CDR3 bases: TGTGCCAGCAGCCCCCGAGCCCGGGATACGCAGTATTTT. The chain links TRBV11-3 to TRBJ2-3; D gene unclear. The CDR3 is made up of 13 amino acids. Germline-derived CDR1 and CDR2 are SGHNT and YENEEA. V was cut by 5 bases and J by 6 bases, with 12 bases left in between.

V and J are TRBV5-1 and TRBJ2-1; tentative D call: TRBD2 (5 bases). Looked up from germline, CDR1 is SGHRS and CDR2 is YFSETQ. V dropped 0 bases and J dropped 0 bases, with 13 bases sitting between them. The CDR3 loop spans 17 amino acids. The DNA for the CDR3 is TGCGCCAGCAGCTTGGCCGGAGGTTCTTACTCCTACAATGAGCAGTTCTTC. Translating it yields CASSLAGGSYSYNEQFF.